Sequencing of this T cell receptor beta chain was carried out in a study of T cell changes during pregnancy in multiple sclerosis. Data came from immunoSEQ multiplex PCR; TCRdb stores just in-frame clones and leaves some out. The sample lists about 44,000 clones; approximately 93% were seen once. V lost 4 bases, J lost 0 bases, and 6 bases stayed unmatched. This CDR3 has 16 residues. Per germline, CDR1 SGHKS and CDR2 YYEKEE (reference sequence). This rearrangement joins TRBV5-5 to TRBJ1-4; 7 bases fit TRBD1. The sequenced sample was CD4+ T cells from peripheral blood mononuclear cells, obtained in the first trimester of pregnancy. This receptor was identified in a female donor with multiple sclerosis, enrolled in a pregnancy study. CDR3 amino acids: CASSGSQGATNEKLFF. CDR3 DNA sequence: TGTGCCAGCAGCGGATCGCAGGGGGCAACTAATGAAAAACTGTTTTTT. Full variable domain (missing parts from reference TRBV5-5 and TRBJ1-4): DAGVTQSPTHLIKTRGQQVTLRCSPISGHKSVSWYQQVLGQGPQFIFQYYEKEERGRGNFPDRFSARQFPNYSSELNVNALLLGDSALYLCASSGSQGATNEKLFFGSGTQLSVL.